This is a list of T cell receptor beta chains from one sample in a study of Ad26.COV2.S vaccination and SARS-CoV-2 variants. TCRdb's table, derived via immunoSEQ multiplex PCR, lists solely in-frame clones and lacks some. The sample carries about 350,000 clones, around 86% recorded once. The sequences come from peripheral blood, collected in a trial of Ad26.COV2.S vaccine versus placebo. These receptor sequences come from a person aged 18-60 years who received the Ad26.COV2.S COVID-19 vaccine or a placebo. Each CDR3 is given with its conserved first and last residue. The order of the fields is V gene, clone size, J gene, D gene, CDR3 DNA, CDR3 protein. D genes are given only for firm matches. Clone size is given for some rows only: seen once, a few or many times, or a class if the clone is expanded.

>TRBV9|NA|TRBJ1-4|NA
TGTGCCAGCAGCGCTGACGGAAGGAGTGAAAAACTGTTTTTT
CASSADGRSEKLFF
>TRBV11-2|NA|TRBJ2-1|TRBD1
TGTGCCAGCAGCTTAGATAGGATAGGGGGCTCAAATGAGCAGTTCTTC
CASSLDRIGGSNEQFF
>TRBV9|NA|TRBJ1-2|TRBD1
TGTGCCAGCAGTTTAGGACAGGGGGAAGTCGGTACTGGCTACACCTTC
CASSLGQGEVGTGYTF
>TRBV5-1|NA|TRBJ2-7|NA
TGCGCCAGCAGCTTGGAGGGGCTCTCCTACGAGCAGTACTTC
CASSLEGLSYEQYF
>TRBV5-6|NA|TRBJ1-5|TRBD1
TGTGCCAGCAGCCGGGGACAGCTCAATCAGCCCCAGCATTTT
CASSRGQLNQPQHF
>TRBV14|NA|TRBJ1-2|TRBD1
TGTGCCAGCAGCCAAGATTATGGGCAGGGGGCCCTCTATGGCTACACCTTC
CASSQDYGQGALYGYTF
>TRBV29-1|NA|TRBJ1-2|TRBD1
TGCAGCGTAAGACGCCGGGACAGCTATGGCTACACCTTC
CSVRRRDSYGYTF
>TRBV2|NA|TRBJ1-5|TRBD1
TGTGCCAGCAGTGTCTCAGGGGGATTTAGCAATCAGCCCCAGCATTTT
CASSVSGGFSNQPQHF
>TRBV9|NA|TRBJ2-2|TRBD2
TGTGCCAGCAGCCCCCGGTGGGGGGGGAACACCGGGGAGCTGTTTTTT
CASSPRWGGNTGELFF
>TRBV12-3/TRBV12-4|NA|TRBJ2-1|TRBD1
TGTGCCAGCAGTTTTGGGACAGACAATGAGCAGTTCTTC
CASSFGTDNEQFF
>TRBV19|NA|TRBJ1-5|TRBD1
TGTGCCACCAGGGACAGGGTTAGCAATCAGCCCCAGCATTTT
CATRDRVSNQPQHF
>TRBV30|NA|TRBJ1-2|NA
TGTGCCTGGGACAGGAGTAACTATGGCTACACCTTC
CAWDRSNYGYTF
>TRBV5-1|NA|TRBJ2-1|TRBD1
TGCGCCAGCAGCTTGTATCGGGACAGGGTTTCTGAGCAGTTCTTC
CASSLYRDRVSEQFF
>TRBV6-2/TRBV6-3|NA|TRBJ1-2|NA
TGTGCCAGCAGTTACTCGACAGGAGCCTATGGCTACACCTTC
CASSYSTGAYGYTF
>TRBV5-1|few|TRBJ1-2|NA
TGCGCCAGCAGCTTGGGGACGGTTAACTATGGCTACACCTTC
CASSLGTVNYGYTF
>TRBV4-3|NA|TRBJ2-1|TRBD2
TGCGCCAGCAGCCGGTACTCTAGCGGGGTTTTCAATGAGCAGTTCTTC
CASSRYSSGVFNEQFF
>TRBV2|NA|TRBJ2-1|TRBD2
TGTGCCAGCAATGGACTAGCGGGGGGTTACAATGAGCAGTTCTTC
CASNGLAGGYNEQFF
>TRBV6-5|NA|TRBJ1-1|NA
TGTGCCAGCAGCCAGACCCCGAACACTGAAGCTTTCTTT
CASSQTPNTEAFF
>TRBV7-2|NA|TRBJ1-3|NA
TGTGCCAGCAGCCCCGGGGACACCATATATTTT
CASSPGDTIYF
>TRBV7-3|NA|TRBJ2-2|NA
TGTGCCAGCAGCCCTCCGGGGGCCACCGGGGAGCTGTTTTTT
CASSPPGATGELFF
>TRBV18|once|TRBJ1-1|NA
TGTGCCAGCTCACGTGAAGTGGCGCCGGGCACTGAAGCTTTCTTT
CASSREVAPGTEAFF
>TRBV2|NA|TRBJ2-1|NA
TGTGCCAGCATCGAGGGGCTTCAGTTCTTC
CASIEGLQFF
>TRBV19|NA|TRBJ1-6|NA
TGTGCCAGTACCCCCGACCGATCATATAATTCACCCCTCCACTTT
CASTPDRSYNSPLHF
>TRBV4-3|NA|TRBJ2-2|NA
TGCGCCAGCAGCCAAGATTCTAGGGGTCCCGGGGAGCTGTTTTTT
CASSQDSRGPGELFF
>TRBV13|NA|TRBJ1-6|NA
TGTGCCAGCAGTTCCGCAGGGAGCTCCTATAATTCACCCCTCCACTTT
CASSSAGSSYNSPLHF
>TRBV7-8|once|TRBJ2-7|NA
TGTGCCAGCAGCCACTACCTTTATCGCCTGGACACTCGCTCCTACGAGCAGTACTTC
CASSHYLYRLDTRSYEQYF
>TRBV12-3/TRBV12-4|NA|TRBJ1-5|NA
TGTGCCAGCACGGGGGACCACAATCAGCCCCAGCATTTT
CASTGDHNQPQHF
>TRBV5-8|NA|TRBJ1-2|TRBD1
TGTGCCAGCAGCGCGCCTGGGACAGGGGGCGACTATGGCTACACCTTC
CASSAPGTGGDYGYTF
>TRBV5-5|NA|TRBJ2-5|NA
TGTGCCAGCAGCTTGCAGGGGCAAGAGACCCAGTACTTC
CASSLQGQETQYF
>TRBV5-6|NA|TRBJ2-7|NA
TGTGCCAGCAGCTTGGACAGGGTCTACGAGCAGTACTTC
CASSLDRVYEQYF
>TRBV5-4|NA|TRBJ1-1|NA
TGTGCCAGCAGCTTGGAGGGGGGGATCACTGAAGCTTTCTTT
CASSLEGGITEAFF
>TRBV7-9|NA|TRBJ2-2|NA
TGTGCCAGCAGCGGTAGAACCGGGGAGCTGTTTTTT
CASSGRTGELFF
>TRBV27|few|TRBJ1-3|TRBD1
TGTGCCAGCACCCTCCCGGGACAGGAAACTGGAAACACCATATATTTT
CASTLPGQETGNTIYF
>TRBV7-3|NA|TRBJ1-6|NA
TGTGCCAGCAGCCCCGCAGGGAGAAATTCACCCCTCCACTTT
CASSPAGRNSPLHF
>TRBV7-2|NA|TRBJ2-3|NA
TGTGCCAGCAGCTTAGTTCGCGGGGGCACAGATACGCAGTATTTT
CASSLVRGGTDTQYF
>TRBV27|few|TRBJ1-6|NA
TGTGCCAGCAGTTTATCAAAGTCGTGGAGCTCCTATAATTCACCCCTCCACTTT
CASSLSKSWSSYNSPLHF
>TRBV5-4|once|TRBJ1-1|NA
TGTGCCAGCAGCTTGGTAGGCATGAACACTGAAGCTTTCTTT
CASSLVGMNTEAFF
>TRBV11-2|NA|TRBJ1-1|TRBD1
TGTGCCAGCAGCCGGGGGGGGACAGGGTTGACTGAAGCTTTCTTT
CASSRGGTGLTEAFF
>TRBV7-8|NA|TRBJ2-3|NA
TGTGCCAGCAGCAGCCAGGGGATTATGGTGGGAGGACGCACAGATACGCAGTATTTT
CASSSQGIMVGGRTDTQYF
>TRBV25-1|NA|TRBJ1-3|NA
TGTGCCAGCAGTAGGAGCGGGACTGGAAACACCATATATTTT
CASSRSGTGNTIYF
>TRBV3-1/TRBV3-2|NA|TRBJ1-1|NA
TGTGCCAGCAGCCAAGATCGGTCGACTGAAGCTTTCTTT
CASSQDRSTEAFF
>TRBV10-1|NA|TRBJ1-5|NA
TGCGCCAGCAGTGTTGAGGACAGACATAGCAATCAGCCCCAGCATTTT
CASSVEDRHSNQPQHF
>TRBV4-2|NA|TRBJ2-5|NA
TGTGCCAGCAGCCAAGGCCCGGCGGGGGAGACCCAGTACTTC
CASSQGPAGETQYF
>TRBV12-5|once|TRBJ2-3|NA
TGTGCTAGTGGTTTGGGGCAGTCTAGCACAGATACGCAGTATTTT
CASGLGQSSTDTQYF
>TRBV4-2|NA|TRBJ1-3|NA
TGTGCCAGCAGCCAAGCAGAATCTGGAAACACCATATATTTT
CASSQAESGNTIYF
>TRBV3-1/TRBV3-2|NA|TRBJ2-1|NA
TGTGCCAGCAGCCAAGAAGTGGTTTTCAATGAGCAGTTCTTC
CASSQEVVFNEQFF
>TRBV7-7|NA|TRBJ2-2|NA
TGTGCTAGCAGCTTAGTAGCAGGGAACACCGGGGAGCTGTTTTTT
CASSLVAGNTGELFF
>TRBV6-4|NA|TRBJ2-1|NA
TGTGCCAGCAGTGACTCTTCGGTCTACAATGAGCAGTTCTTC
CASSDSSVYNEQFF
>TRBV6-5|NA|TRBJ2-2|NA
TGTGCCACCGGGCCAGGAGAGGCGAACACCGGGGAGCTGTTTTTT
CATGPGEANTGELFF
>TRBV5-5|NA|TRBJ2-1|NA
TGTGCCAGCAGCTTGGGGGGGCCGGGGAATGAGCAGTTCTTC
CASSLGGPGNEQFF
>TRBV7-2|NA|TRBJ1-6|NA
TGTGCCAGCAGCTTGGAGGGGCCTAATTCACCCCTCCACTTT
CASSLEGPNSPLHF
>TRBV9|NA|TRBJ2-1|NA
TGTGCCAGCAACGTTAGCTCCTACAATGAGCAGTTCTTC
CASNVSSYNEQFF
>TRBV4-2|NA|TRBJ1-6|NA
TGTGCCAGCAGCCAAGATGTACAGGGTGGGGATTCACCCCTCCACTTT
CASSQDVQGGDSPLHF
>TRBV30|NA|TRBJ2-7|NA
TGTGCCTCCCAGCCGGGAAGGGAGCAGTACTTC
CASQPGREQYF